Described below is a single T cell receptor beta chain sequence and its context. This sample was included in a study of blood T cell repertoires in COVID-19. Across the whole study: Italy, Spain and the United States were the sources of the convalescent and acute COVID-19 samples. T cells, B-cell-depleted T cells, or PBMCs supplied cDNA or gDNA.

One Seattle source followed patients from active infection through their disease course. Germline V lookup: CDR1 SEHNR, CDR2 FQNEAQ (reference sequence). Trimming removed 0 bases from V and 7 bases from J; junction bases left unmatched: 5. The CDR3 runs 16 residues. Per the authors' pipeline: Estimation of nucleated cell counts relied on the amplification of reference gene primers. Method: immunoSEQ multiplex PCR; TCRdb's copy keeps in-frame clones and lacks some. The DNA gave D and trimming, while V, J and clone size come from that table. Found here are 200,000 to 300,000 clones, around 89% of them singletons; the top ten hold roughly 6.7%.

This TCR was sampled from a woman aged 25 to 39 with COVID-19, enrolled during active disease. V is TRBV7-9 and J is TRBJ2-1, with 11 bases that match TRBD2. What was sequenced was peripheral blood. The DNA of the CDR3 is TGTGCCAGCAGCTTAGCTAGCGGGAGGGCTTTGAATGAGCAGTTCTTC. Translation: CASSLASGRALNEQFF.